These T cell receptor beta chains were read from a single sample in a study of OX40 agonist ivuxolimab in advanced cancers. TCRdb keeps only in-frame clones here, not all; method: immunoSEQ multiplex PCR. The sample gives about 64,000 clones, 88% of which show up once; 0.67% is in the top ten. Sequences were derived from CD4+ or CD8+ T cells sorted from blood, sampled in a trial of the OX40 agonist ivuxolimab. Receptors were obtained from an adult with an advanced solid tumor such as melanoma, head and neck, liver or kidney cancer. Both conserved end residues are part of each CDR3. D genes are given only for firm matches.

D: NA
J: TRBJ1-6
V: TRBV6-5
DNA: TGTGCCAGCAGTTATTCGTCCGAAGAGGGTTCACCCCTCCACTTT
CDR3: CASSYSSEEGSPLHF

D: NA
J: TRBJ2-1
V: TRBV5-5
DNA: TGTGCCAGCAGCTTTAGAGACTACTCCAATGAGCAGTTCTTC
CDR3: CASSFRDYSNEQFF

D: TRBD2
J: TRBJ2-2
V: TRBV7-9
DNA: TGTGCCAGCAGCCTTAGCGGGGCGGGAACCGGGGAGCTGTTTTTT
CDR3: CASSLSGAGTGELFF

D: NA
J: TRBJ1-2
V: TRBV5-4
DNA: TGTGCCAGCAGCTACGTAGGTGTAGGTGGTGGCTACACCTTC
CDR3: CASSYVGVGGGYTF

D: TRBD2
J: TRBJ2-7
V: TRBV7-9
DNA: TGTGCCAGCAGCTTAGGGGGTAGCGGGAGGGCCGAGTACGAGCAGTACTTC
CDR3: CASSLGGSGRAEYEQYF

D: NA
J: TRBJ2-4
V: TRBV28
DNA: TGTGCCAGCAGTTTTTTCGGGGGCTCCCTAGACATTCAGTACTTC
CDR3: CASSFFGGSLDIQYF

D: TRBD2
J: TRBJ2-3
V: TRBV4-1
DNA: TGCGCCAGTTCAGCGGGAGGGCGCACTAGCACAGATACGCAGTATTTT
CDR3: CASSAGGRTSTDTQYF

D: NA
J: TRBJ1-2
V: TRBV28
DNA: TGTGCCAGCAGAATGACACGACCTAACTATGGCTACACCTTC
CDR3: CASRMTRPNYGYTF

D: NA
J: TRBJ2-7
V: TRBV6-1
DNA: TGTGCCAGCAGTTTTAATCCGGGACATCCCTACGAGCAGTACTTC
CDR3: CASSFNPGHPYEQYF

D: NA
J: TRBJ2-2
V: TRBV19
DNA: TGTGCCAGTACCGCGGGACAGACGAACACCGGGGAGCTGTTTTTT
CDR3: CASTAGQTNTGELFF

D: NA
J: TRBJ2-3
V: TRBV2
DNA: TGTGCCAGCAGCGCAAGTGATACGCAGTATTTT
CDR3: CASSASDTQYF

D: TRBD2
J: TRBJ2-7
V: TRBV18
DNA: TGTGCCAGCTCACCAGGGCTAGCGGGAGGTTCCTACGAGCAGTACTTC
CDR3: CASSPGLAGGSYEQYF

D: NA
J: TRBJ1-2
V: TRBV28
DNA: TGTGCCAGCAACCCTTTTTCCCCCAGGGGCGTCTATGGCTACACCTTC
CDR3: CASNPFSPRGVYGYTF

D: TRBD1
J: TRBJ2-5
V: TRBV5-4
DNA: TGTGCCAGCAGCTTGGGAGGGACAGGGAAAGAGACCCAGTACTTC
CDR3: CASSLGGTGKETQYF

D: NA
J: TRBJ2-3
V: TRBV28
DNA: TGTGCCAGCAGTCTCCATGCGGGGAATACGCAGTATTTT
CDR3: CASSLHAGNTQYF

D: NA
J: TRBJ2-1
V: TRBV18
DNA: TGTGCCAGCTCACCCGGGGGACGGTACAATGAGCAGTTCTTC
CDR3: CASSPGGRYNEQFF

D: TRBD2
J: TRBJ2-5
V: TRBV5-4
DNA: TGTGCCAGCAGCTTGGCAGGGCGGGAGGTCCGCCAAGAGACCCAGTACTTC
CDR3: CASSLAGREVRQETQYF